This T cell receptor (beta chain) was profiled in a study of metastatic and nonmetastatic thyroid tumors (TCRdb year 2020). In the study overall: The researchers compared repertoires between peripheral blood samples and tumor or nodule tissue samples from patients with malignant or benign thyroid disease. Findings and caveats that apply to the study as a whole: TCR beta diversity was reported as significantly higher in malignant tumors than in benign nodules, in both blood and tumor samples.

This clone has a count of ten or more. Its specific antigen is unknown. No much larger clone exists at a distance of one base, and base qualities are not known. The germline V end is reduced by 4 bases and the J end by 6 bases; junction bases left unmatched: 4. The germline V gene provides CDR1 SGHRS and CDR2 YFSETQ. Inclusive of the bounding cysteine and phenylalanine, the CDR3 is 12 residues long. Only CDR3 DNA is held: 36 bases, read in frame from base 1. Receptors were amplified or captured by PCR. Sequencing was carried out with an Illumina HiSeq 4000. High-throughput sequencing was used to profile the TCR beta-chain CDR3 region of each patient. From the authors' description of their analysis: CDR3 differences across clinicopathological groups were used to build a classifier for discriminating distant-metastatic papillary thyroid cancer patients. To measure repertoire diversity the researchers used the Shannon index, while the Morisita-Horn index served to gauge how similar the tumor and blood repertoires were. TCRdb ran its own pipeline on the public reads, namely fastp trimming at Q25 and MiXCR clone calling, and kept in-frame beta chains. V and J calls and clone size were set by TCRdb, not the authors. This sample is represented by approximately 25,000 clones; approximately 17% of them were singletons. The ten largest clones add up to about 6% of the sample.

Before undergoing thyroid surgery, none of the patients had been given any kind of treatment. The study retrospectively analysed patient clinical samples collected from about 2012 to 2019 using T-cell receptor beta sequencing. Specimen: blood. This receptor was taken from a male donor with papillary thyroid cancer or a benign thyroid nodule (not recorded which). Some clones in this sample may be carry-over from other donors' samples. The chain is made from TRBV5-1 and TRBJ2-7; TRBD2 matches 7 bases in the middle. DNA sequence: TGCGCCAGCAGCAGGACTAGTAGCGAGCAGTACTTC. Its translation is CASSRTSSEQYF. Where the CDR3 stops, the reference TRBV5-1 and TRBJ2-7 genes take over; the full variable domain is KAGVTQTPRYLIKTRGQQVTLSCSPISGHRSVSWYQQTPGQGLQFLFEYFSETQRNKGNFPGRFSGRQFSNSRSEMNVSTLELGDSALYLCASSRTSSEQYFGPGTRLTVT.